These T cell receptor beta chains were read from a single sample in a study of breast tumors, draining lymph nodes, adjacent tissues. MiXCR, applied by TCRdb to the multiplex PCR reads, yields one record per CDR3 protein. The table shows 20,000 to 25,000 distinct CDR3 sequences, with about 41% occurring only once. The source material was breast tumor tissue. The receptors were gathered from a female donor with breast cancer. Some clones in this sample may be carry-over from other donors' samples. Each CDR3 is given with its conserved first and last residue. Fields, in order: D gene, clone size, J gene, V gene, CDR3 DNA, CDR3 protein. A D gene is named only where the DNA matches it firmly. Size is stated for part of the rows, as once, few or many counts, or as a class when the clone is expanded.

d_gene: NA; abundance: medium-sized; j_gene: TRBJ2-6; v_gene: TRBV20-1; CDR3nt: TGCAGTGCTGGAAGTTACTCTGGGGCCAACGTCCTGACTTTC; CDR3aa: CSAGSYSGANVLTF
d_gene: NA; abundance: NA; j_gene: TRBJ2-7; v_gene: TRBV30; CDR3nt: TGTGCCTGGAGCAGTTCGACCCACGAGCAGTACTTC; CDR3aa: CAWSSSTHEQYF
d_gene: TRBD2; abundance: NA; j_gene: TRBJ2-7; v_gene: TRBV10-3; CDR3nt: TGTGCCTTAACGACTAGCGGGAGTACTATCTACGAGCAGTACTTC; CDR3aa: CALTTSGSTIYEQYF
d_gene: NA; abundance: NA; j_gene: TRBJ1-5; v_gene: TRBV7-9; CDR3nt: TGTGCCAGCAGCGCATCACTTCCGGGAGGAGGTCAGCCCCAGCATTTT; CDR3aa: CASSASLPGGGQPQHF
d_gene: NA; abundance: NA; j_gene: TRBJ1-5; v_gene: TRBV24-1; CDR3nt: TGTGCCACCAGTGACCCCAGGACTAGCGGGAGCGGGAGCGCAGATACGCAGCATTTT; CDR3aa: CATSDPRTSGSGSADTQHF
d_gene: TRBD1; abundance: once; j_gene: TRBJ1-1; v_gene: TRBV19; CDR3nt: TGTGCCAGTAGTAGAGGGACAGGGGGAATGAACACTGAAGCTTTCTTT; CDR3aa: CASSRGTGGMNTEAFF
d_gene: NA; abundance: few; j_gene: TRBJ2-3; v_gene: TRBV6-5; CDR3nt: TGTGCCAGCGGCCAGGGCACAGATACGCAGTATTTT; CDR3aa: CASGQGTDTQYF
d_gene: TRBD2; abundance: NA; j_gene: TRBJ2-7; v_gene: TRBV7-2; CDR3nt: TGTGCCAGCAGCTCGCTAGCGGGCACCTACGAGCAGTACTTC; CDR3aa: CASSSLAGTYEQYF
d_gene: TRBD2; abundance: NA; j_gene: TRBJ2-5; v_gene: TRBV7-9; CDR3nt: TGTGCCAGCAGCTTAAGCGGGGCGGGACAAGAGACCCAGTACTTC; CDR3aa: CASSLSGAGQETQYF
d_gene: TRBD1; abundance: many; j_gene: TRBJ2-7; v_gene: TRBV4-3; CDR3nt: TGCGCCAGCAGCCAAGAGGACAGGGGGCTCTACGAGCAGTACTTC; CDR3aa: CASSQEDRGLYEQYF
d_gene: NA; abundance: NA; j_gene: TRBJ2-2; v_gene: TRBV4-2; CDR3nt: TGTGCCAGCAGCCAAGAAACTAGCCAGTCCGGGGAGCTGTTTTTT; CDR3aa: CASSQETSQSGELFF
d_gene: TRBD1; abundance: many; j_gene: TRBJ2-5; v_gene: TRBV14; CDR3nt: TGTGCCAGCAGCCATAACAGGGGCCCAAGGACCCAGTCCTTC; CDR3aa: CASSHNRGPRTQSF
d_gene: NA; abundance: NA; j_gene: TRBJ2-1; v_gene: TRBV19; CDR3nt: TGTGCCAGTAGTATAGCTCGGAGCTCCTACAATGAGCAGTTCTTC; CDR3aa: CASSIARSSYNEQFF
d_gene: NA; abundance: NA; j_gene: TRBJ2-3; v_gene: TRBV11-1; CDR3nt: TGTGCCAGCACCCTAGGAGGACCAGATACGCAGTATTTT; CDR3aa: CASTLGGPDTQYF
d_gene: TRBD2; abundance: many; j_gene: TRBJ2-1; v_gene: TRBV5-1; CDR3nt: TGCGCCAGCAGCTCGGGACTAGCTCCCCACCCATCCAATGAGCAGTTCTTC; CDR3aa: CASSSGLAPHPSNEQFF
d_gene: NA; abundance: many; j_gene: TRBJ2-4; v_gene: TRBV7-9; CDR3nt: TGTGCCAGCACCCGAGAAGCAGTCTTAAACATTCAGTACTTC; CDR3aa: CASTREAVLNIQYF
d_gene: NA; abundance: medium-sized; j_gene: TRBJ2-6; v_gene: TRBV2; CDR3nt: TGTGCCAGCAGAAAAGGGGAGGCCGGGGCCAACGTCCTGACTTTC; CDR3aa: CASRKGEAGANVLTF
d_gene: NA; abundance: NA; j_gene: TRBJ1-6; v_gene: TRBV14; CDR3nt: TGTGCCAGCAGTGAACGGGGCTATTCACCCCTCCACTTT; CDR3aa: CASSERGYSPLHF
d_gene: NA; abundance: NA; j_gene: TRBJ2-3; v_gene: TRBV13; CDR3nt: TGTGCCACCCGATCCCGGGGGACGTATCCAGATACGCAGTATTTT; CDR3aa: CATRSRGTYPDTQYF
d_gene: NA; abundance: few; j_gene: TRBJ1-1; v_gene: TRBV7-9; CDR3nt: TGTGCCAGCAGCTTAGTGAACACTGAAGCTTTCTTT; CDR3aa: CASSLVNTEAFF
d_gene: NA; abundance: NA; j_gene: TRBJ2-5; v_gene: TRBV10-2; CDR3nt: TGCGCCAGCAGTGAGTTGGATCAAGAGACCCAGTACTTC; CDR3aa: CASSELDQETQYF
d_gene: NA; abundance: NA; j_gene: TRBJ2-1; v_gene: TRBV12-5; CDR3nt: TGTGCTAGTGGTTTGCAAAGGGTTGGTGAGCAGTTCTTC; CDR3aa: CASGLQRVGEQFF
d_gene: TRBD2; abundance: few; j_gene: TRBJ2-1; v_gene: TRBV10-2; CDR3nt: TGCGCCAGCAGTGAGTCCTCAGCGGGAAGTGGGGATGAGCAGTTCTTC; CDR3aa: CASSESSAGSGDEQFF
d_gene: NA; abundance: NA; j_gene: TRBJ1-5; v_gene: TRBV7-8; CDR3nt: TGTGCCAGCAGCTTAGGTACCTACGAGCAGCCCCAGCATTTT; CDR3aa: CASSLGTYEQPQHF
d_gene: NA; abundance: NA; j_gene: TRBJ2-1; v_gene: TRBV7-9; CDR3nt: TGTGCCAGCAGCGCAATTGACAATGAGCAGTTCTTC; CDR3aa: CASSAIDNEQFF
d_gene: NA; abundance: NA; j_gene: TRBJ2-3; v_gene: TRBV12-3/TRBV12-4; CDR3nt: TGTGCCAGCAGTTACCCGGGGGATACACGGTATTTT; CDR3aa: CASSYPGDTRYF
d_gene: TRBD2; abundance: few; j_gene: TRBJ2-1; v_gene: TRBV6-5; CDR3nt: TGTGCCAGCAGTTACACCCCTTCTAGCGGGACATACAATGAGCAGTTCTTC; CDR3aa: CASSYTPSSGTYNEQFF
d_gene: NA; abundance: many; j_gene: TRBJ1-2; v_gene: TRBV5-1; CDR3nt: TGCGCCAGCAGCCCTTCTCAAACAAGTTCTAACTATGGCTACACCTTC; CDR3aa: CASSPSQTSSNYGYTF
d_gene: TRBD1; abundance: NA; j_gene: TRBJ1-4; v_gene: TRBV5-1; CDR3nt: TGCGCCAGCAGCCTAGGGACAGGTGGTGAAGAACTGTTTTTT; CDR3aa: CASSLGTGGEELFF
d_gene: NA; abundance: many; j_gene: TRBJ2-7; v_gene: TRBV7-2; CDR3nt: TGTGCCAGCAGCTTAAGCTGGACCTCCTACGAGCAGTACTTC; CDR3aa: CASSLSWTSYEQYF
d_gene: NA; abundance: NA; j_gene: TRBJ2-2; v_gene: TRBV29-1; CDR3nt: TGCAGCGTTGTTGGCGATACTAGTAATAGCGGGGAGCTGTTTTTT; CDR3aa: CSVVGDTSNSGELFF
d_gene: TRBD1; abundance: NA; j_gene: TRBJ1-5; v_gene: TRBV19; CDR3nt: TGTGCCAGTAGCCTTGGACAGGGGCGGGATAGCAATCAGCCCCAGCATTTT; CDR3aa: CASSLGQGRDSNQPQHF
d_gene: NA; abundance: many; j_gene: TRBJ1-2; v_gene: TRBV7-9; CDR3nt: TGTGCCAGCAGCTTAGTGCGGGGGGCGGGCCGAGGATATGGCTACACCTTC; CDR3aa: CASSLVRGAGRGYGYTF
d_gene: TRBD1; abundance: NA; j_gene: TRBJ2-7; v_gene: TRBV6-1; CDR3nt: TGTGCCAGCCCTGGACAGGAGTCCTACGAGCAGTACTTC; CDR3aa: CASPGQESYEQYF
d_gene: NA; abundance: many; j_gene: TRBJ2-1; v_gene: TRBV11-2; CDR3nt: TGTGCCAGCAGCTTCTCCAACGGAAATGAGCAGTTCTTC; CDR3aa: CASSFSNGNEQFF
d_gene: NA; abundance: many; j_gene: TRBJ1-3; v_gene: TRBV7-9; CDR3nt: TGTGCCAGCAGCTGGACAGTAATCTCTGGAAACACCATATATTTT; CDR3aa: CASSWTVISGNTIYF
d_gene: TRBD1; abundance: many; j_gene: TRBJ2-3; v_gene: TRBV19; CDR3nt: TGTGCCAGTAGTCGAGGGACAGGGGCCACAGATACGCAGTATTTT; CDR3aa: CASSRGTGATDTQYF
d_gene: TRBD2; abundance: many; j_gene: TRBJ2-1; v_gene: TRBV7-9; CDR3nt: TGTGCCAGCAGCTCTCGGGATCTGACTAGCGGGAGGTACAATGAGCAGTTCTTC; CDR3aa: CASSSRDLTSGRYNEQFF
d_gene: NA; abundance: many; j_gene: TRBJ1-2; v_gene: TRBV4-3; CDR3nt: TGCGCCAGCAGCCCCGGGACGGGGAACTATGGCTACACCTTC; CDR3aa: CASSPGTGNYGYTF
d_gene: NA; abundance: many; j_gene: TRBJ1-5; v_gene: TRBV20-1; CDR3nt: TGCAGTGCTAGAGATGTGACAGACGATTATAGCAATCAGCCCCAGCATTTT; CDR3aa: CSARDVTDDYSNQPQHF
d_gene: TRBD1; abundance: NA; j_gene: TRBJ1-2; v_gene: TRBV20-1; CDR3nt: TGCAGTGCCTCGGGACAGTCTAACTATGCCTACACCTTC; CDR3aa: CSASGQSNYAYTF
d_gene: NA; abundance: few; j_gene: TRBJ2-3; v_gene: TRBV7-9; CDR3nt: TGTGCCAGCAGCCCTCGGGGTCCAGATACGCAGTATTTT; CDR3aa: CASSPRGPDTQYF
d_gene: NA; abundance: many; j_gene: TRBJ2-5; v_gene: TRBV20-1; CDR3nt: TGCAGTGCTAGAGCAATCTTAGGGGATTGGGAGACCCAGTACTTC; CDR3aa: CSARAILGDWETQYF
d_gene: TRBD2; abundance: NA; j_gene: TRBJ2-3; v_gene: TRBV7-9; CDR3nt: TGTGCCAGCAGCCAAGCGGGAAGGGCAGATACGCAGTATTTT; CDR3aa: CASSQAGRADTQYF
d_gene: NA; abundance: many; j_gene: TRBJ1-3; v_gene: TRBV30; CDR3nt: TGTGCCTGGAGTGTACTTTGGCAGGGGAAAGGAAACACCATATATTTT; CDR3aa: CAWSVLWQGKGNTIYF
d_gene: TRBD1; abundance: NA; j_gene: TRBJ2-3; v_gene: TRBV5-1; CDR3nt: TGCGCCAGCGGAACCGGGACAGGGTCGGGAGATACGCAGTATTTT; CDR3aa: CASGTGTGSGDTQYF
d_gene: NA; abundance: NA; j_gene: TRBJ1-2; v_gene: TRBV29-1; CDR3nt: TGCAGCGTCGGGGATGATTTCGGCTACACCTTC; CDR3aa: CSVGDDFGYTF
d_gene: TRBD2; abundance: NA; j_gene: TRBJ2-2; v_gene: TRBV7-9; CDR3nt: TGTGCCACGGGACTAGCGGGAGCTCGGAACACCGGGGAGCTGTTTTTT; CDR3aa: CATGLAGARNTGELFF
d_gene: NA; abundance: NA; j_gene: TRBJ1-6; v_gene: TRBV12-3/TRBV12-4; CDR3nt: TGTGCCAGCAGTTCCGACGAACAGGCATATAATTCACCCCTCCACTTT; CDR3aa: CASSSDEQAYNSPLHF
d_gene: NA; abundance: many; j_gene: TRBJ1-2; v_gene: TRBV11-2; CDR3nt: TGTGCCAGCAGCTTAGCCCAGTCCTTGGGGTCGACCTTC; CDR3aa: CASSLAQSLGSTF
d_gene: TRBD1; abundance: medium-sized; j_gene: TRBJ2-3; v_gene: TRBV30; CDR3nt: TGTGCCTGGAACACCGGACAGGGAGGTACGCAGTATTTT; CDR3aa: CAWNTGQGGTQYF
d_gene: NA; abundance: once; j_gene: TRBJ2-5; v_gene: TRBV3-1; CDR3nt: TGTGCCAGCAGCCAAGCTGGAAAAGAGACCCAGTACTTC; CDR3aa: CASSQAGKETQYF